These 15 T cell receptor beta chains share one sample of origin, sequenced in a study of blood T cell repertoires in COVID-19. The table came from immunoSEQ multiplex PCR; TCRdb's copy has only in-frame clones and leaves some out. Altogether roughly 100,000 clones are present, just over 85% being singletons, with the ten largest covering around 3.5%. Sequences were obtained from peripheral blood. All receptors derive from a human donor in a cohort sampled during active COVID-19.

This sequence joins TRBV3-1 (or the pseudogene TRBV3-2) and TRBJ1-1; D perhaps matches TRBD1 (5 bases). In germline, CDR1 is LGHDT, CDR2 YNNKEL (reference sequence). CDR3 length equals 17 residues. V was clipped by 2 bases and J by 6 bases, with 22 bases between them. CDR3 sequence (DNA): TGTGCCAGCAGCCAATCATCGGGGGTACGATTACTCTCTGAAGCTTTCTTT. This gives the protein CASSQSSGVRLLSEAFF.

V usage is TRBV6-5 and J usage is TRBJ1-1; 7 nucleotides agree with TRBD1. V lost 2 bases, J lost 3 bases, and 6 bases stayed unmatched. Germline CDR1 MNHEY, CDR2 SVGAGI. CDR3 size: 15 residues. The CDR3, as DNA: TGTGCCAGCAGTTACCTTCAGGGGGGAGACACTGAAGCTTTCTTT. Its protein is CASSYLQGGDTEAFF.

In nucleotides, the CDR3 is TGTGCCATCAGACTTGGACAGGCGGCCTTCTATGGCTACACCTTC. Translating it yields CAIRLGQAAFYGYTF. This rearrangement joins TRBV10-3 to TRBJ1-2; 7 bases map to TRBD1. J lost 4 bases, V lost 6 bases, and 11 bases had no gene match. The CDR3 consists of 15 residues. In germline, CDR1 is ENHRY, CDR2 SYGVKD.

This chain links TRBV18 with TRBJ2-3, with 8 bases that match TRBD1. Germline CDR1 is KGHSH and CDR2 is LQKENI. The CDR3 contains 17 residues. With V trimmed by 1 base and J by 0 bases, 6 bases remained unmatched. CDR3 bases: TGTGCCAGCTCACCACGTTCGACAGGGGCTAGCACAGATACGCAGTATTTT. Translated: CASSPRSTGASTDTQYF.

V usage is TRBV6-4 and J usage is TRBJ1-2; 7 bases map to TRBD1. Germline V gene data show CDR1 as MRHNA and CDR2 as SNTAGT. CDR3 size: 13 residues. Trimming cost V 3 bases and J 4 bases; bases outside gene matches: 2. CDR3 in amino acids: CASSDQGGYGYTF. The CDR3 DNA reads TGTGCCAGCAGTGATCAGGGGGGCTATGGCTACACCTTC.

Written as DNA, the CDR3 is TGTGCCAGTAGTATGGGAGCCGGAGATACGCAGTATTTT. Translation: CASSMGAGDTQYF. The chain carries TRBV19 and TRBJ2-3; D perhaps matches TRBD2 (5 bases). V gave up 3 bases and J gave up 5 bases, with 9 bases separating them. The CDR3 spans 13 residues. The germline gives CDR1 LNHDA, CDR2 SQIVND (reference sequence).

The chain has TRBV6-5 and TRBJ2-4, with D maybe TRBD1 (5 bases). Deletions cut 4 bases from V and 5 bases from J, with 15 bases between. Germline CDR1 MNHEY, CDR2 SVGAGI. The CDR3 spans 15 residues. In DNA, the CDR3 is TGTGCCAGCAGTTGGGGCCATCCCGGCCAAAACATTCAGTACTTC. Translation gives CASSWGHPGQNIQYF.

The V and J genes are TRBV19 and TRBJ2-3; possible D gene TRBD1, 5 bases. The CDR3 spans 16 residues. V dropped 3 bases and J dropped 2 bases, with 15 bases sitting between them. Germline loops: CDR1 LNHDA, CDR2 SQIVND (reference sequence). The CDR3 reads CASSMTARPPTDTQYF. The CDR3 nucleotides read TGTGCCAGTAGTATGACAGCCCGACCCCCCACAGATACGCAGTATTTT.

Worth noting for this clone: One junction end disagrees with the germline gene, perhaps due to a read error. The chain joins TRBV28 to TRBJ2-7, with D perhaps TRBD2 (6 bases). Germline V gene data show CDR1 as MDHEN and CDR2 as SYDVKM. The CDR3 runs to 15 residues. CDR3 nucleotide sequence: TGTGCCAGCAGTTCAAACCCGAAAGACTTCTCCCGGAGGGACTTC. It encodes CASSSNPKDFSRRDF.

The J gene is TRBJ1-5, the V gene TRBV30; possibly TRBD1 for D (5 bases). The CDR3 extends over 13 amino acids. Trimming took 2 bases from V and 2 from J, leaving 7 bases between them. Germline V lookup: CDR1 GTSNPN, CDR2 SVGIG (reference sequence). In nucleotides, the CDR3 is TGTGCCTGGAGTCAACAGGGCAATCAGCCCCAGCATTTT. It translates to CAWSQQGNQPQHF. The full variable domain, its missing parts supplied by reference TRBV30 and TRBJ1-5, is SQTIHQWPATLVQPVGSPLSLECTVEGTSNPNLYWYRQAAGRGLQLLFYSVGIGQISSEVPQNLSASRPQDRQFILSSKKLLLSDSGFYLCAWSQQGNQPQHFGDGTRLSIL.

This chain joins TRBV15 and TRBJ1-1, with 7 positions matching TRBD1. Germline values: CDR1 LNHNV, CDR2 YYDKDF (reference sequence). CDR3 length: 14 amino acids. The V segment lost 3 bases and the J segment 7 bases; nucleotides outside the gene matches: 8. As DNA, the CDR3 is TGTGCCACCAGCAGGACAGGGCGCCTCAGTGAAGCTTTCTTT. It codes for CATSRTGRLSEAFF.

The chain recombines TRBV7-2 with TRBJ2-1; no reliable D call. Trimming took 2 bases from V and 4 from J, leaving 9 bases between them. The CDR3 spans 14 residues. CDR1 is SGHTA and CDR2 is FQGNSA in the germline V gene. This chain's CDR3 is CASSLSPEYNEQFF. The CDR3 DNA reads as TGTGCCAGCAGCTTATCCCCGGAGTACAATGAGCAGTTCTTC.

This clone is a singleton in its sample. This CDR3 reads CASSALQGSDTQYF. CDR3 nucleotides: TGTGCCAGCAGCGCCTTGCAGGGGTCGGATACGCAGTATTTT. The chain recombines TRBV9 with TRBJ2-3, with TRBD1 as a possible D gene (6 bases). This CDR3 region has 14 residues. Germline V gives CDR1 SGDLS, CDR2 YYNGEE. V was trimmed by 3 bases and J by 6 bases, leaving 14 bases between them.

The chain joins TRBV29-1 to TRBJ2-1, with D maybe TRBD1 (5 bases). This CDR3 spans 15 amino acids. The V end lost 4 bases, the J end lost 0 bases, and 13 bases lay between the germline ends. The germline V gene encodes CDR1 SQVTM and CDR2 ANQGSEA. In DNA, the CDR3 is TGCAGCGTTGGCGCGACAGCCAGCTCCTACAATGAGCAGTTCTTC. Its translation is CSVGATASSYNEQFF.

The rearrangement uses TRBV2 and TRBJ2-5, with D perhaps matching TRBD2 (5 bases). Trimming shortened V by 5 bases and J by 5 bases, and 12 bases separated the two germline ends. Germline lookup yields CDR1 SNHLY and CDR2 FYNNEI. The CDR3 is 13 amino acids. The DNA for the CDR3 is TGTGCCAGCAGTCCTCAACGCGGGGAGACCCAGTACTTC. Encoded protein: CASSPQRGETQYF.